These T cell receptor beta chains were read from a single sample in a study of T cells in Graves' hyperthyroidism and ophthalmopathy. TCRdb re-called the multiplex PCR reads through MiXCR, storing one row per CDR3 protein. The sample consists of 130,000 to 150,000 distinct CDR3 sequences, approximately 20% of them appearing once. The sequenced sample was blood. These receptors all come from a woman in her forties or fifties with Graves' hyperthyroidism that later progressed to Graves' ophthalmopathy. Both conserved end residues are part of each CDR3. D genes are given only for firm matches. Clone size appears in some rows only: once, few, many, or a class for an expanded clone.

v_gene	d_gene	j_gene	abundance	CDR3aa	CDR3nt
TRBV6-1	-	TRBJ1-1	few	CASSEAPDRSAFF	TGTGCCAGCAGTGAAGCACCCGACAGGTCTGCTTTCTTT
TRBV5-1	-	TRBJ1-1	many	CASSLQDMNTEAFF	TGCGCCAGCAGCTTGCAGGACATGAACACTGAAGCTTTCTTT
TRBV6-1	-	TRBJ2-3	many	CASVPAEKRDTQYF	TGTGCCAGCGTACCAGCGGAAAAGCGGGATACGCAGTATTTT
TRBV28	TRBD1	TRBJ1-1	many	CASSFSPGQGALNTEAFF	TGTGCCAGCAGTTTTTCCCCGGGACAGGGGGCCTTGAACACTGAAGCTTTCTTT
TRBV30	-	TRBJ1-2	many	CAWSEANYGYTF	TGTGCCTGGAGTGAGGCGAACTATGGCTACACCTTC
TRBV7-9	TRBD1	TRBJ1-4	few	CASSSPRDRGKLFF	TGTGCCAGCAGCTCCCCCCGGGACAGGGGAAAACTGTTTTTT
TRBV7-2	-	TRBJ2-2	-	CASSLYMGTGELFF	TGTGCCAGCAGCTTGTATATGGGGACCGGGGAGCTGTTTTTT
TRBV27	TRBD1	TRBJ2-2	-	CASSRDRGHGGELFF	TGTGCCAGCAGTCGGGATAGGGGGCATGGCGGGGAGCTGTTTTTT
TRBV30	-	TRBJ2-7	many	CAWTPKGGTGAYEQYF	TGTGCCTGGACTCCGAAAGGAGGAACAGGAGCCTACGAGCAGTACTTC
TRBV12-3/TRBV12-4	TRBD1	TRBJ1-4	many	CASRQGDTNEKLFF	TGTGCCTCCAGACAGGGCGATACTAATGAAAAACTGTTTTTT
TRBV27	-	TRBJ1-4	-	CASKGLGAGREKLFF	TGTGCCAGCAAAGGACTGGGGGCAGGGCGGGAAAAACTGTTTTTT
TRBV28	TRBD2	TRBJ2-3	-	CASSLVGSGRDTQYF	TGTGCCAGCAGTTTAGTGGGTAGCGGGAGAGATACGCAGTATTTT
TRBV11-2	-	TRBJ2-3	many	CASSLRASTDTQYF	TGTGCCAGCAGCTTGAGGGCGAGCACAGATACGCAGTATTTT
TRBV30	-	TRBJ1-1	many	CAWTRRGVANTEAFF	TGTGCCTGGACCCGTCGTGGGGTGGCCAACACTGAAGCTTTCTTT
TRBV7-9	-	TRBJ1-5	many	CASSPGGGEGYSNQPQHF	TGTGCCAGCAGCCCCGGCGGAGGCGAAGGTTATAGCAATCAGCCCCAGCATTTT
TRBV12-3/TRBV12-4	TRBD2	TRBJ2-1	many	CASSTLAGGIPNEQFF	TGTGCCAGCAGTACTCTCGCGGGAGGGATCCCCAATGAGCAGTTCTTC
TRBV4-1	-	TRBJ1-2	few	CASSQAQGPYGYTF	TGCGCCAGCAGCCAGGCTCAGGGACCCTATGGCTACACCTTC
TRBV5-1	TRBD1	TRBJ1-1	many	CASSPDRTRGTEAFF	TGCGCCAGCAGCCCGGACAGGACAAGGGGCACTGAAGCTTTCTTT
TRBV6-5	TRBD2	TRBJ2-1	many	CASSYSGGGLASGEQFF	TGTGCCAGCAGTTACAGTGGCGGAGGACTAGCAAGTGGGGAGCAGTTCTTC
TRBV15	-	TRBJ2-7	-	CATSRELDRNYEQYF	TGTGCCACCAGCAGAGAGCTTGACAGAAACTACGAGCAGTACTTC
TRBV30	-	TRBJ2-5	-	CAWGQKRTVGFPETQYF	TGTGCCTGGGGCCAGAAAAGGACTGTGGGTTTTCCAGAGACCCAGTACTTC
TRBV28	-	TRBJ1-4	few	CASSTTNEKLFF	TGTGCCAGCAGCACAACTAATGAAAAACTGTTTTTT
TRBV5-1	TRBD2	TRBJ2-7	many	CASSLMASGDEQYF	TGCGCCAGCAGCTTGATGGCTAGCGGAGACGAGCAGTACTTC
TRBV7-3	TRBD2	TRBJ2-1	many	CASSLTGLAGGKSNEQFF	TGTGCCAGCAGCTTAACAGGACTAGCGGGAGGGAAATCCAATGAGCAGTTCTTC
TRBV6-1	TRBD2	TRBJ2-7	many	CASRLAGGPGEQYF	TGTGCCAGCCGACTAGCGGGAGGGCCAGGAGAGCAGTACTTC
TRBV5-1	TRBD2	TRBJ2-3	many	CASSNGRGSDTQYF	TGCGCCAGCAGTAACGGGAGGGGATCAGATACGCAGTATTTT
TRBV7-2	-	TRBJ2-3	-	CASSLDRSRTDTQYF	TGTGCCAGCAGCCTCGACAGGTCCCGCACAGATACGCAGTATTTT
TRBV9	-	TRBJ2-2	many	CASSVAGHNTGELFF	TGTGCCAGCAGCGTAGCAGGACACAACACCGGGGAGCTGTTTTTT
TRBV12-3/TRBV12-4	TRBD1	TRBJ2-2	few	CASSFGQGTGELFF	TGTGCCAGCAGTTTTGGACAGGGAACCGGGGAGCTGTTTTTT
TRBV10-2	TRBD2	TRBJ2-1	many	CASRGTSGRRRAYNEQFF	TGCGCCAGCAGAGGGACTAGCGGGAGGCGTAGGGCCTACAATGAGCAGTTCTTC
TRBV5-8	TRBD2	TRBJ2-3	many	CASSLVSAGVNTDTQYF	TGTGCCAGCAGCTTGGTCTCAGCGGGGGTCAACACAGATACGCAGTATTTT
TRBV19	-	TRBJ1-3	-	CAAGTPPGNTIYF	TGTGCCGCTGGGACCCCGCCTGGAAACACCATATATTTT
TRBV6-1	TRBD1	TRBJ1-1	many	CASSSRQGKTEAFF	TGTGCCAGCAGTTCCAGACAGGGGAAGACTGAAGCTTTCTTT
TRBV2	-	TRBJ1-5	once	CASSATRRRQPQHF	TGTGCCAGCAGTGCGACAAGAAGAAGGCAGCCCCAGCATTTT
TRBV28	-	TRBJ1-2	many	CASSSRYYGYTF	TGTGCCAGCAGTTCGAGATATTATGGCTACACCTTC
TRBV2	TRBD2	TRBJ2-7	-	CASSQTSGRASEQYF	TGTGCCAGCAGTCAGACTAGCGGGAGGGCCAGCGAGCAGTACTTC
TRBV29-1	-	TRBJ2-7	many	CSVAGLTSYEQYF	TGCAGCGTCGCCGGCCTGACTTCCTACGAGCAGTACTTC
TRBV11-2	-	TRBJ1-6	many	CASSLDSGVGYSPLHF	TGTGCCAGCAGCTTAGATTCCGGGGTTGGGTATTCACCCCTCCACTTT
TRBV20-1	-	TRBJ2-6	many	CSARDARVSGANVLTF	TGCAGTGCTAGAGATGCCCGGGTCTCTGGGGCCAACGTCCTGACTTTC
TRBV6-5	TRBD1	TRBJ1-1	many	CASSYTTGALGTEAFF	TGTGCCAGCAGTTACACGACAGGGGCCCTGGGCACTGAAGCTTTCTTT
TRBV7-9	-	TRBJ2-2	many	CASSLTGVGELFF	TGTGCCAGCAGCTTGACAGGCGTCGGGGAGCTGTTTTTT
TRBV10-2	-	TRBJ2-5	-	CASSRRPQETQYF	TGCGCCAGCAGTAGGAGGCCCCAAGAGACCCAGTACTTC
TRBV28	TRBD2	TRBJ2-2	many	CASNTPAGKTNTGELFF	TGTGCCAGCAATACGCCAGCGGGAAAGACGAACACCGGGGAGCTGTTTTTT
TRBV6-1	TRBD1	TRBJ2-2	-	CASIKPRTGGTGELFF	TGTGCCAGCATCAAACCCCGGACAGGGGGCACCGGGGAGCTGTTTTTT
TRBV12-3/TRBV12-4	-	TRBJ2-3	many	CASRELNTQYF	TGTGCCAGCAGGGAGCTTAATACGCAGTATTTT
TRBV20-1	-	TRBJ1-5	many	CSARDPTGGQNQPQHF	TGCAGTGCTAGAGACCCCACCGGGGGCCAAAATCAGCCCCAGCATTTT
TRBV5-6	TRBD1	TRBJ1-2	many	CASREYGTELSYGYTF	TGTGCCAGCAGGGAGTACGGGACAGAGCTTTCCTATGGCTACACCTTC
TRBV30	-	TRBJ2-1	-	CAWSVRFAGTQYNEQFF	TGTGCCTGGAGTGTACGGTTTGCGGGAACCCAATACAATGAGCAGTTCTTC
TRBV3-1	TRBD1	TRBJ2-6	few	CASRARGRQANVLTF	TGTGCCAGCAGGGCCAGGGGGCGTCAGGCCAACGTCCTGACTTTC
TRBV5-1	-	TRBJ1-4	many	CASSRTDRNHEKLFF	TGCGCCAGCAGCCGAACTGACAGGAATCATGAAAAACTGTTTTTT
TRBV29-1	TRBD2	TRBJ2-3	-	CSVVASGSTDTQYF	TGCAGCGTTGTGGCTAGCGGGAGCACAGATACGCAGTATTTT
TRBV11-3	-	TRBJ2-3	many	CASSYGTGSDTQYF	TGTGCCAGCAGCTACGGCACAGGGTCAGATACGCAGTATTTT